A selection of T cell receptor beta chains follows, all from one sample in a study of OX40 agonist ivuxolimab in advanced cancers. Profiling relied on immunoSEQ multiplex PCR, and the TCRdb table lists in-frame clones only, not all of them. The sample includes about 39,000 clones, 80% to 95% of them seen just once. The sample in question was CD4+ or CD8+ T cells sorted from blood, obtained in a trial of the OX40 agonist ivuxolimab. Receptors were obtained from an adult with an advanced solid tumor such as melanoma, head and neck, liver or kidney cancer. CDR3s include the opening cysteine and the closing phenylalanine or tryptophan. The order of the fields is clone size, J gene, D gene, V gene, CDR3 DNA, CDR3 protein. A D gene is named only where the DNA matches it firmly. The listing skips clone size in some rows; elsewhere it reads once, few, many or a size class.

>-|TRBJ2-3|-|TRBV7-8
TGTGCCAGCAGCTTGGTCTCCCGAGACACAGATACGCAGTATTTT
CASSLVSRDTDTQYF
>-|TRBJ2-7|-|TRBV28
TGTGCCAGCAGTTTCGGGACAACCTACGAGCAGTACTTC
CASSFGTTYEQYF
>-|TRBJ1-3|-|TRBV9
TGTGCCAGCAGCGTTGGGACTATGTTGGTAGACACCATATATTTT
CASSVGTMLVDTIYF
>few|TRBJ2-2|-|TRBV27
TGTGCCAGCAGCCCAACTACCGGGGAGCTGTTTTTT
CASSPTTGELFF
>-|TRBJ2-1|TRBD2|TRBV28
TGTGCCAGCAGTTTATTAGGGACTATGATCGACAATGAGCAGTTCTTC
CASSLLGTMIDNEQFF
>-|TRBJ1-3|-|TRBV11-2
TGTGCCAGCAGCTTAGAAAGTGTCGGCAGAAACACCATATATTTT
CASSLESVGRNTIYF
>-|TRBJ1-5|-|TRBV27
TGTGCCAGCAGCGCCGGGGTTAGCTATAGCAATCAGCCCCAGCATTTT
CASSAGVSYSNQPQHF
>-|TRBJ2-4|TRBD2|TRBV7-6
TGTGCCAGCAGCCCGGGAGGGTGGGAAAACATTCAGTACTTC
CASSPGGWENIQYF
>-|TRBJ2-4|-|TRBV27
TGTGCCAGCAGTTTGACGACTGGTTACAAAAACATTCAGTACTTC
CASSLTTGYKNIQYF
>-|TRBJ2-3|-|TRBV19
TGTGCCAGTAGTATGCGCCTAGCCTTCACAGATACGCAGTATTTT
CASSMRLAFTDTQYF
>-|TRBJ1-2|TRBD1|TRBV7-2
TGTGCCAGCAGCTTCCAGGGGGCGTGGTATGGCTACACCTTC
CASSFQGAWYGYTF
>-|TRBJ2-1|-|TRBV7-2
TGTGCCAGCAGCTTACCCGGAGGGGTGGATGAGCAGTTCTTC
CASSLPGGVDEQFF
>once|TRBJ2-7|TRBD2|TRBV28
TGTGCCAGCAGTTTTTTTACGGGACTAGCGGGCCGTAGCTCCTACGAGCAGTACTTC
CASSFFTGLAGRSSYEQYF
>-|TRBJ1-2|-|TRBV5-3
TGTGCCAGAAGCACCCGGGACGCCGGAGGGCCTAACTATGGCTACACCTTC
CARSTRDAGGPNYGYTF
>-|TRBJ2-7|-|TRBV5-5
TGTGCCAGCAGCTTGTGGGGCTACGAGCAGTACTTC
CASSLWGYEQYF
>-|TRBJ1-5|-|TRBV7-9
TGTGCCAGCAGTAGCCCTCCAGGGGAATTGAGCAATCAGCCCCAGCATTTT
CASSSPPGELSNQPQHF
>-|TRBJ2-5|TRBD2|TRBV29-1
TGCAGCGTGAGAGGACTAGCGACTCAAGAGACCCAGTACTTC
CSVRGLATQETQYF
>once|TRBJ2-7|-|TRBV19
TGTGCCAGTAGTTACAGGATGGACTACGAGCAGTACTTC
CASSYRMDYEQYF
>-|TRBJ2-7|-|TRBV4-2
TGTGCCAGCAGCCCCATTTTGTCCAGCTCCTACGAGCAGTACTTC
CASSPILSSSYEQYF
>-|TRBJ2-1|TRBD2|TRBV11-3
TGTGCCAGCAGCTTAGTGGATAGCGGGACCAATGAGCAGTTCTTC
CASSLVDSGTNEQFF
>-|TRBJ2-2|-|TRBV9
TGTGCCAGCAGCGTATTCGGGAGGGAGCTGTTTTTT
CASSVFGRELFF
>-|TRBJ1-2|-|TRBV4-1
TGCGCCAGCAGCCAAGAGGAGGGTTCCTATGGCTACACCTTC
CASSQEEGSYGYTF
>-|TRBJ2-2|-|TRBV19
TGTGCCAGTAGTATTGGTAACTCCGGGGAGCTGTTTTTT
CASSIGNSGELFF
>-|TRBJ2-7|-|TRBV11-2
TGTGCCAGCAGCTTAGTCTACGAGCAGTACTTC
CASSLVYEQYF
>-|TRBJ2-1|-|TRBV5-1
TGCGCCAGCAAACTGAGGGGTGATGAGCAGTTCTTC
CASKLRGDEQFF
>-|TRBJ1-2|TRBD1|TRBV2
TGTGCCAGCCCGGGACAGGGGTGGAATGGCTACACCTTC
CASPGQGWNGYTF
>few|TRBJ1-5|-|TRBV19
TGTGCCAGTACTCCTGTGGGCGGAACCAATCAGCCCCAGCATTTT
CASTPVGGTNQPQHF
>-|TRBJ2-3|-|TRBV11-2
TGTGCCAGCAGCTTAGGTAAGAGGGACTCAGGTGATACGCAGTATTTT
CASSLGKRDSGDTQYF
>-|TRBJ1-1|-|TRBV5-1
TGCGCCAGCAGCTCAATGACGATGAACACTGAAGCTTTCTTT
CASSSMTMNTEAFF
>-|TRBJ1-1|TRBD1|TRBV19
TGTGCCAGTAGTATGACAGGGAGTGAAGCTTTCTTT
CASSMTGSEAFF
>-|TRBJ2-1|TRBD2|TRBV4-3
TGCGCCAGCAGCCAAGGACTAGCGGGAGCAAATGAGCAGTTCTTC
CASSQGLAGANEQFF
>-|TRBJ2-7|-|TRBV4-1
TGCGCCAGCAGCCAAGTTCCCGGAGCCTACGAGCAGTACTTC
CASSQVPGAYEQYF
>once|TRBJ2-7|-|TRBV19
TGTGCCAGTAGTATTGCCGGGACTTCCTACGAGCAGTACTTC
CASSIAGTSYEQYF
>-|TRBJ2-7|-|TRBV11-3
TGTGCCAGCAGCTTAGCGGGAAGCTACGAGCAGTACTTC
CASSLAGSYEQYF
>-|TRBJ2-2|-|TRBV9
TGTGCCAGCAGCCCGGACGGGAACAACGGGGAGCTGTTTTTT
CASSPDGNNGELFF
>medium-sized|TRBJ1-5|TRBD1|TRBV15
TGTGCCACCAGCAGATCCTCCGGGACAGGGGTCGGCAATCAGCCCCAGCATTTT
CATSRSSGTGVGNQPQHF
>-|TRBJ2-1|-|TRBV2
TGTGCCAGCAGTGGAGCCGCGGAGCAGTTCTTC
CASSGAAEQFF
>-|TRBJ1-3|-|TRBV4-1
TGCGCCAGCAGCCAAGGCAGGACCTCTGGAAACACCATATATTTT
CASSQGRTSGNTIYF
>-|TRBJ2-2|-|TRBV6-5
TGTGCCAGCAGTTTTGGCCAGCAGAACACCGGGGAGCTGTTTTTT
CASSFGQQNTGELFF
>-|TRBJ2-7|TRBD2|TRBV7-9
TGTGCCAGCAGCGCGGGACTAGCGGGGTCCTACGAGCAGTACTTC
CASSAGLAGSYEQYF
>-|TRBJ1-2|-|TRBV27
TGTGCCAGCAGTCCAAGGGGGGGCTACTATGGCTACACCTTC
CASSPRGGYYGYTF
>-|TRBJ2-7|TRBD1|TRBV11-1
TGTGCCAGCAGCTTACCAGCCGGGACAGGACCCTACGAGCAGTACTTC
CASSLPAGTGPYEQYF
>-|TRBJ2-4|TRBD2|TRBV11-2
TGTGCCAGCAGCTCCTCCTCTAGCGGATCAAACATTCAGTACTTC
CASSSSSSGSNIQYF
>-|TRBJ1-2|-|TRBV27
TGTGCCAGCAGTTTATCGCTCGCAGGGACTAACTATGGCTACACCTTC
CASSLSLAGTNYGYTF
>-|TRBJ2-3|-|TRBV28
TGTGCCAGCAGTTTATTGGATCCAGATACGCAGTATTTT
CASSLLDPDTQYF
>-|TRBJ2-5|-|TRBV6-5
TGTGCCAGCAGGCTCCAGGGACAAGAGACCCAGTACTTC
CASRLQGQETQYF
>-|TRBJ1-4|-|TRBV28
TGTGCCGTACACCCGCGGGGGCGGAGTGAAAAACTGTTTTTT
CAVHPRGRSEKLFF
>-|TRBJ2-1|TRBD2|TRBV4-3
TGCGCCAGCAGCCCCAGCAGTGCGGGAGGCTACAATGAGCAGTTCTTC
CASSPSSAGGYNEQFF
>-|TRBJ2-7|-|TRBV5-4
TGTGCCAGCAGCATCTACCGGGACCCAGTTATCTCCTACGAGCAGTACTTC
CASSIYRDPVISYEQYF
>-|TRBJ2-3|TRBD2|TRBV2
TGTGCCAGCAGTACTCTAGCGGGCTCCGGGACAGATACGCAGTATTTT
CASSTLAGSGTDTQYF
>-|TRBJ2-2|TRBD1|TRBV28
TGTGCCAGTACCGGGACAGAAAACACCGGGGAGCTGTTTTTT
CASTGTENTGELFF
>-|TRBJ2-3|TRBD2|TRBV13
TGTGCCAGCAGCTGGGCAGCGGGAGTGGCTCGGGATACGCAGTATTTT
CASSWAAGVARDTQYF
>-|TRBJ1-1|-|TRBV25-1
TGTGCCAGCAGTGGACCAGGGGAGTACACTGAAGCTTTCTTT
CASSGPGEYTEAFF
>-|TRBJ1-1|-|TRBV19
TGTGCCAGTAGTATCCCCTCCACTGAAGCTTTCTTT
CASSIPSTEAFF